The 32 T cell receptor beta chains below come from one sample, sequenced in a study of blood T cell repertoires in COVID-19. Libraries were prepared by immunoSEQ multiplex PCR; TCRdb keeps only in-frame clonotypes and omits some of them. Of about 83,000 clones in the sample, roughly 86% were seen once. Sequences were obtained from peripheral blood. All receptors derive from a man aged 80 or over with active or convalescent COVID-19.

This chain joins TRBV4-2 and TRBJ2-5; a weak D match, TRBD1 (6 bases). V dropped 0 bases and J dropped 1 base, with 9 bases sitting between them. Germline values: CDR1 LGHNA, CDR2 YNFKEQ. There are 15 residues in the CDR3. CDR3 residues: CASSQEGTLQETQYF. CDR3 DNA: TGTGCCAGCAGCCAAGAAGGGACACTCCAAGAGACCCAGTACTTC.

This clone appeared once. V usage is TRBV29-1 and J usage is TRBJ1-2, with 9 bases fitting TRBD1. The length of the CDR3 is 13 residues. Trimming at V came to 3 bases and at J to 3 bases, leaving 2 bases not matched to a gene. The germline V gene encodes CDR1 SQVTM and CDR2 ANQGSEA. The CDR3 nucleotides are TGCAGCGTTGACGACAGGGGGGACTATGGCTACACCTTC. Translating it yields CSVDDRGDYGYTF. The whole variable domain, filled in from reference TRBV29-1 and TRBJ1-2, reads SAVISQKPSRDICQRGTSLTIQCQVDSQVTMMFWYRQQPGQSLTLIATANQGSEATYESGFVIDKFPISRPNLTFSTLTVSNMSPEDSSIYLCSVDDRGDYGYTFGSGTRLTVV.

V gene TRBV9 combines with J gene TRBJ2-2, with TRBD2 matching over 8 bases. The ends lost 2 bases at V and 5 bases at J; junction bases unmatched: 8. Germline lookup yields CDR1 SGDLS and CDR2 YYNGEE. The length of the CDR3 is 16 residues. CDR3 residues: CASSVVAGLLTGELFF. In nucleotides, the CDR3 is TGTGCCAGCAGCGTCGTAGCGGGATTGTTAACCGGGGAGCTGTTTTTT.

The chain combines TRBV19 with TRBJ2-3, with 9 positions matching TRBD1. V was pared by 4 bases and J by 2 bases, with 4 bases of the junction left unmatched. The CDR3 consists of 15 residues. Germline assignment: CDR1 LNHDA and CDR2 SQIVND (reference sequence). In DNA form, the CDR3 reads TGTGCCAGTAGTAGGACAGGGGAGCTCACAGATACGCAGTATTTT. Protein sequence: CASSRTGELTDTQYF.

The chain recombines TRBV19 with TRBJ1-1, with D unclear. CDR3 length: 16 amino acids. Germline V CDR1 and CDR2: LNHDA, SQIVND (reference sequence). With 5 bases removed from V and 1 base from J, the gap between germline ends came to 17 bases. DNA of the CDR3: TGTGCCAGTAGTGATTCGCCCCCCTCGGGGAACACTGAAGCTTTCTTT. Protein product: CASSDSPPSGNTEAFF.

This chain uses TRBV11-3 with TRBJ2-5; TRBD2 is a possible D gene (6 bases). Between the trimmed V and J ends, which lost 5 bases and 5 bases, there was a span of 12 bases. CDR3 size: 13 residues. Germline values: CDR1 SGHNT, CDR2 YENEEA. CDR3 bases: TGTGCCAGCAGCCAGGCCGGGAGCGAGACCCAGTACTTC. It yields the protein CASSQAGSETQYF. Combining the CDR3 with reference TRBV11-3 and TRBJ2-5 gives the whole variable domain EAGVVQSPRYKIIEKKQPVAFWCNPISGHNTLYWYLQNLGQGPELLIRYENEEAVDDSQLPKDRFSAERLKGVDSTLKIQPAELGDSAVYLCASSQAGSETQYFGPGTRLLVL.

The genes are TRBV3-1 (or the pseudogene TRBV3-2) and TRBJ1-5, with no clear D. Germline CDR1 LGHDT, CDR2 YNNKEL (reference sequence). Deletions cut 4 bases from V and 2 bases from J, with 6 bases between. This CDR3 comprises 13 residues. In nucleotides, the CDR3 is TGTGCCAGCAGCCTACGGGGCAATCAGCCCCAGCATTTT. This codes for CASSLRGNQPQHF.

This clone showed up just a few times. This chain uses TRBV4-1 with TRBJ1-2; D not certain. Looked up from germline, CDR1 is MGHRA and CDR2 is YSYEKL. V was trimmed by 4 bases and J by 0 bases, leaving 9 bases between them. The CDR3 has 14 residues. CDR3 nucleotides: TGCGCCAGCAGCCGCGGCAATTCTAACTATGGCTACACCTTC. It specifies CASSRGNSNYGYTF.

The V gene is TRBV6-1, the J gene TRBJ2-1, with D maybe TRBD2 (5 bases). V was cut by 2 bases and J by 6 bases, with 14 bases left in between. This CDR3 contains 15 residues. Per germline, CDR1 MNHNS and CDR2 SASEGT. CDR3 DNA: TGTGCCAGCAGTGAAACGTGGGAGCCGGTCAATGAGCAGTTCTTC. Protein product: CASSETWEPVNEQFF.

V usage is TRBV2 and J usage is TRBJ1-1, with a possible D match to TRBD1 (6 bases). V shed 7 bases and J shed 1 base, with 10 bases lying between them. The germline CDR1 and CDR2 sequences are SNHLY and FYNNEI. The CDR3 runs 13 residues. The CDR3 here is CASMGHPNTEAFF. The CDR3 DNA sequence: TGTGCCAGCATGGGACACCCGAACACTGAAGCTTTCTTT.

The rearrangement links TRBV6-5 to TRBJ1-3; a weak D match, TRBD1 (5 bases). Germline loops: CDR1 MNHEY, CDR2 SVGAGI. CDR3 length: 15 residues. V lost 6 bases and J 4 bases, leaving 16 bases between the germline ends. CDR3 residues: CASSRGEGLGNTIYF. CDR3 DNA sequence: TGTGCCAGCAGCCGTGGGGAGGGGCTGGGAAACACCATATATTTT.

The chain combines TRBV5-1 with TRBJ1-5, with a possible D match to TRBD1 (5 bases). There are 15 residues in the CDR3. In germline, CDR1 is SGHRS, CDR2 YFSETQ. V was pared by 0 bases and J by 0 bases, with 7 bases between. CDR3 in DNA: TGCGCCAGCAGCTTGGGACAGAATAGCAATCAGCCCCAGCATTTT. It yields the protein CASSLGQNSNQPQHF.

CDR3 region: CASSLQGPTEAFF. The CDR3 DNA reads TGTGCCAGCAGTTTACAGGGGCCCACTGAAGCTTTCTTT. The chain has TRBV12-3 or TRBV12-4 and TRBJ1-1; D might be TRBD1 (6 bases). V gave up 2 bases and J gave up 4 bases, with 8 bases separating them. CDR3 length equals 13 residues.

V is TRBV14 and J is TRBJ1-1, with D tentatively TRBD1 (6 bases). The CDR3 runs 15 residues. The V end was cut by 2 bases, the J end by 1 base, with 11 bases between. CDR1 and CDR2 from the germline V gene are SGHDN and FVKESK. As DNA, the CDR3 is TGTGCCAGCAGCCAACAAACACAGGGGAACACTGAAGCTTTCTTT. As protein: CASSQQTQGNTEAFF. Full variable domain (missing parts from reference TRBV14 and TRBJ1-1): EAGVTQFPSHSVIEKGQTVTLRCDPISGHDNLYWYRRVMGKEIKFLLHFVKESKQDESGMPNNRFLAERTGGTYSTLKVQPAELEDSGVYFCASSQQTQGNTEAFFGQGTRLTVV.

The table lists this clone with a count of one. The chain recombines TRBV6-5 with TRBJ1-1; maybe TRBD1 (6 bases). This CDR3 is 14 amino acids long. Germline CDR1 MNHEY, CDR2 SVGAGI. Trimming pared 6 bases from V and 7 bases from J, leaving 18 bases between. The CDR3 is CASSRVVGAVEAFF. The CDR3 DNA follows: TGTGCCAGCAGCCGAGTGGTGGGGGCGGTTGAAGCTTTCTTT.

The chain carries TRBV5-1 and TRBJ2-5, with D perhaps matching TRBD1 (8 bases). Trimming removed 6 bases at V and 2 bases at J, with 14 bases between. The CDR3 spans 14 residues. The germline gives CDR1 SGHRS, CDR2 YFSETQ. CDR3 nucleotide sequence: TGCGCCAGCAAAACAGGGGGGGGACAAGAGACCCAGTACTTC. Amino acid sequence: CASKTGGGQETQYF.

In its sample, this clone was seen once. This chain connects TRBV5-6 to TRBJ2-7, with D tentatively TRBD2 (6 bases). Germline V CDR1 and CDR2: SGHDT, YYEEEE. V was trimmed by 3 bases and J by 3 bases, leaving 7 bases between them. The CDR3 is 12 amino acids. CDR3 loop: CASSYGSYEQYV. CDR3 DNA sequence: TGTGCCAGCAGCTACGGGAGCTACGAGCAGTACGTC.

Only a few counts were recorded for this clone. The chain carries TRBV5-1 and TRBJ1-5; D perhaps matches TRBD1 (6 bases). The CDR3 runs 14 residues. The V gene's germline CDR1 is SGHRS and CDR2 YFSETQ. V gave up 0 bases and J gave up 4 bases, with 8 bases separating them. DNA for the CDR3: TGCGCCAGCAGCTTGGGTACAGGGAATCAGCCCCAGCATTTT. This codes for CASSLGTGNQPQHF.

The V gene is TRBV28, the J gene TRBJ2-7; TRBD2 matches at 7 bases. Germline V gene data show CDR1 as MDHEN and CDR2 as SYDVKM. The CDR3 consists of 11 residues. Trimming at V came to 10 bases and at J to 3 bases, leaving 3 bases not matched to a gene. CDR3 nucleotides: TGTGCCACCGGGACTAACTACGAGCAGTACGTC. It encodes CATGTNYEQYV.

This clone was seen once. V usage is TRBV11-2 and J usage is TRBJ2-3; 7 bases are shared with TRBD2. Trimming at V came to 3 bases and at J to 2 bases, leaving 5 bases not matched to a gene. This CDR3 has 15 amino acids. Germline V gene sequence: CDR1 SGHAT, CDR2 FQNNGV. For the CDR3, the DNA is TGTGCCAGCAGCTTTATGCGGGGGAACACAGATACGCAGTATTTT. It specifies CASSFMRGNTDTQYF.

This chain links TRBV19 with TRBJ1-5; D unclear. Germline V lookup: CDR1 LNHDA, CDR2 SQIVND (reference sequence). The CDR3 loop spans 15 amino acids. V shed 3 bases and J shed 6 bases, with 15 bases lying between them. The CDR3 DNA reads TGTGCCAGTAGTATCTGGCCTATGCGCGGTCAGCCCCAGCATTTT. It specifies CASSIWPMRGQPQHF.

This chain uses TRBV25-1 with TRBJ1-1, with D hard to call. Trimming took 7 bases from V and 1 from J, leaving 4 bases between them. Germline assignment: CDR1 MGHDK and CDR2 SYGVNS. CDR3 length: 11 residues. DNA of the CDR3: TGTGCCAGCAAGAGGAACACTGAAGCTTTCTTT. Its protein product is CASKRNTEAFF.

This CDR3 reads CASSYSRTSGVGSYEQYV. The CDR3 nucleotides are TGTGCCAGCAGTTACTCGAGGACTAGCGGAGTTGGCTCCTACGAGCAGTACGTC. The chain carries TRBV6-2 or TRBV6-3 and TRBJ2-7; 10 nucleotides agree with TRBD2. V lost 0 bases and J lost 0; bases outside the gene matches: 8. Germline V lookup: CDR1 MNHEY, CDR2 SVGEGT. There are 18 residues in the CDR3.

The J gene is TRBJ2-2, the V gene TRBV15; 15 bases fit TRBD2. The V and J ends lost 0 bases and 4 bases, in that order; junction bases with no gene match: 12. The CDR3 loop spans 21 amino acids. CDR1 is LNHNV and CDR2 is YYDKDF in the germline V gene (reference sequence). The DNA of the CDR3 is TGTGCCACCAGCAGAGATTTAATTAGGACTAGCGGGGGGGCCTCCACCGGGGAGCTGTTTTTT. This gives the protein CATSRDLIRTSGGASTGELFF.

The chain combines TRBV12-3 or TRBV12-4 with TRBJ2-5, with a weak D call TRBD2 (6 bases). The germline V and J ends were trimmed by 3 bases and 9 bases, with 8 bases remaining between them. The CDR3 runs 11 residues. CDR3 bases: TGTGCCAGCAGTTTGGGAGGCTCCCAGTACTTC. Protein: CASSLGGSQYF.

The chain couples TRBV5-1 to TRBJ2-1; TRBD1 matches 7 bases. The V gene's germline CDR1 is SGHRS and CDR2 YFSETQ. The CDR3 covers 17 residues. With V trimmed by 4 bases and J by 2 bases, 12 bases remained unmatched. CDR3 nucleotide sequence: TGCGCCAGCAGCACCCACTCAGACAGGGATACCTACAATGAGCAGTTCTTC. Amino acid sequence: CASSTHSDRDTYNEQFF.

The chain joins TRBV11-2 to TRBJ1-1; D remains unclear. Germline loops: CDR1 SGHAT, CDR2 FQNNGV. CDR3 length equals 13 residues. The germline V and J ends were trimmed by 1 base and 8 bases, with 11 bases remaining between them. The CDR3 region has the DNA TGTGCCAGCAGCTTAGTTCTAGGCGGGGAAGCTTTCTTT. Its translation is CASSLVLGGEAFF.

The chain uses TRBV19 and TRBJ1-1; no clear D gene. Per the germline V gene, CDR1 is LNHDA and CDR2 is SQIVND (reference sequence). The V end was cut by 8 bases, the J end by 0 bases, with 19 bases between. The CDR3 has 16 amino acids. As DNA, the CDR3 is TGTGCCAGTGCCAAATTCCCCTCCAGCGTGAACACTGAAGCTTTCTTT. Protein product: CASAKFPSSVNTEAFF.

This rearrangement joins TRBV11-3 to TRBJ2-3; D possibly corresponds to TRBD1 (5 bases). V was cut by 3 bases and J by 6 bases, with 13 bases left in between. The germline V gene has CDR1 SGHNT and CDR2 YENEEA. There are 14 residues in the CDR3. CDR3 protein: CASSLLGAGDTQYF. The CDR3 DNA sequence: TGTGCCAGCAGCTTGCTTGGGGCTGGGGATACGCAGTATTTT.

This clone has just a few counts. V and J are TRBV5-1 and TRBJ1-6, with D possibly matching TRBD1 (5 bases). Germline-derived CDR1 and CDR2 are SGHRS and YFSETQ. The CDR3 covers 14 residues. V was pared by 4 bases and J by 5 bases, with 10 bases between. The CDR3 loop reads CASSPGLHNSPLHF. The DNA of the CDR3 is TGCGCCAGCAGCCCGGGACTCCATAATTCACCCCTCCACTTT.

CDR3 coding DNA: TGTGCCAGCAGTTCGGGACAGCCAGATACGCAGTATTTT. Translated, it gives CASSSGQPDTQYF. The rearrangement joins TRBV28 to TRBJ2-3; 7 positions match TRBD1. Germline V gives CDR1 MDHEN, CDR2 SYDVKM. With 4 bases clipped from V and 4 bases from J, the junction kept 2 bases outside the gene matches. This CDR3 contains 13 residues.

CDR3 amino acids: CASSPLADKSNQPQHF. DNA of the CDR3: TGTGCCAGCAGCCCGTTGGCGGACAAGAGCAATCAGCCCCAGCATTTT. The chain employs TRBV7-8 and TRBJ1-5, with a possible D match to TRBD1 (5 bases). Between the trimmed V and J ends, which lost 5 bases and 1 base, there was a span of 15 bases. CDR1 and CDR2 from the germline V gene are SGHVS and FQNEAQ. The CDR3 has 16 amino acids. Full variable domain (remainder filled in from reference TRBV7-8 and TRBJ1-5): GAGVSQSPRYKVAKRGQDVALRCDPISGHVSLFWYQQALGQGPEFLTYFQNEAQLDKSGLPSDRFFAERPEGSVSTLKIQRTQQEDSAVYLCASSPLADKSNQPQHFGDGTRLSIL.